This T cell receptor beta chain was identified during a study of blood T cell repertoires in COVID-19. In the study overall: The analysed material was cDNA or gDNA that came from T cells, B-cell-depleted T cells, or PBMCs.

Sequenced by immunoSEQ multiplex PCR; TCRdb stores in-frame clones only, minus some. The sample yields approximately 90,000 clones, less than 90% seen once. Germline CDR1 SGHDT, CDR2 YYEEEE. V lost 0 bases and J 9 bases, leaving 15 bases between the germline ends. The CDR3 runs to 14 residues. The source material was peripheral blood. The clonotype was recovered from a man in his fifties or sixties with acute or convalescent COVID-19. The V call is TRBV5-6, the J call TRBJ1-1; TRBD1 is a possible D gene (5 bases). The CDR3 region has the DNA TGTGCCAGCAGCTTGGGGGGGGTGAACACCCAAGCTTTCTTT. Amino acids: CASSLGGVNTQAFF.